These 15 T cell receptor beta chains originate from one sample sequenced in a study of radiotherapy plus CTLA-4 blockade in lung cancer. Method: immunoSEQ multiplex PCR; TCRdb's copy keeps in-frame clones and lacks some. Found here are around 43,000 clones, 60% to 80% of them singletons; the top ten hold roughly 10%. The material sequenced was peripheral blood, taken from a patient treated with radiotherapy plus ipilimumab. These receptors all come from a human donor with non-small cell lung cancer who had stable disease on radiotherapy plus ipilimumab.

The CDR3 is CSATAGRSYGYTF. CDR3 in DNA: TGCAGCGCGACGGCGGGGCGAAGCTATGGCTACACCTTC. V gene TRBV29-1 combines with J gene TRBJ1-2, with D maybe TRBD1 (5 bases). Trimming pared 7 bases from V and 4 bases from J, leaving 16 bases between. This CDR3 is 13 amino acids long. The V gene's germline CDR1 is SQVTM and CDR2 ANQGSEA.

This clone was found a few times. The chain joins TRBV19 to TRBJ2-3, with D tentatively TRBD1 (5 bases). The CDR3 length is 15 residues. The V end lost 6 bases, the J end lost 0 bases, and 13 bases lay between the germline ends. Per the germline V gene, CDR1 is LNHDA and CDR2 is SQIVND (reference sequence). CDR3 residues: CASSWGVLSTDTQYF. DNA for the CDR3: TGTGCCAGTAGCTGGGGCGTACTCAGCACAGATACGCAGTATTTT.

This clone was seen a single time. The chain has TRBV6-1 and TRBJ1-1; D might be TRBD1 (6 bases). V lost 6 bases to trimming and J lost 11 bases, with 25 bases between them. The CDR3 contains 15 residues. Germline values: CDR1 MNHNS, CDR2 SASEGT. As DNA, the CDR3 is TGTGCCAGCAGCGAGGGAGCTTCACAGGGTTTCGCGGCTTTCTTT. Amino acids: CASSEGASQGFAAFF.

V usage is TRBV19 and J usage is TRBJ1-1; tentative D call: TRBD1 (5 bases). Germline loops: CDR1 LNHDA, CDR2 SQIVND (reference sequence). There are 14 residues in the CDR3. V was cut by 3 bases and J by 2 bases, with 10 bases left in between. CDR3 residues: CASSMADSNTEAFF. DNA of the CDR3: TGTGCCAGTAGTATGGCCGACAGCAACACTGAAGCTTTCTTT.

The J gene is TRBJ2-2, the V gene TRBV6-6; D possibly corresponds to TRBD2 (6 bases). Looked up from germline, CDR1 is MNHNY and CDR2 is SVGAGI (reference sequence). V gave up 6 bases and J gave up 0 bases, with 11 bases separating them. This CDR3 comprises 15 residues. CDR3 nucleotides: TGTGCCAGCAGGTCAGGAGGGGCGAACACCGGGGAGCTGTTTTTT. This gives the protein CASRSGGANTGELFF.

The V call is TRBV30, the J call TRBJ2-1, with 9 bases identical to TRBD1. Germline loops: CDR1 GTSNPN, CDR2 SVGIG (reference sequence). With V trimmed by 4 bases and J by 5 bases, 6 bases remained unmatched. The CDR3 length is 14 residues. The CDR3 reads CAWMDRGFHNEQFF. DNA of the CDR3: TGTGCCTGGATGGACAGGGGATTCCACAATGAGCAGTTCTTC. The whole variable domain, filled in from reference TRBV30 and TRBJ2-1, reads SQTIHQWPATLVQPVGSPLSLECTVEGTSNPNLYWYRQAAGRGLQLLFYSVGIGQISSEVPQNLSASRPQDRQFILSSKKLLLSDSGFYLCAWMDRGFHNEQFFGPGTRLTVL.

The chain recombines TRBV29-1 with TRBJ2-3, with D possibly being TRBD2 (5 bases). Germline V gene lookup returns CDR1 SQVTM and CDR2 ANQGSEA. The V end was cut by 8 bases, the J end by 0 bases, with 15 bases between. This CDR3 region has 14 residues. This chain's CDR3 is CSTIGLSSTDTQYF. The CDR3 bases are TGCAGCACTATAGGACTGTCTAGCACAGATACGCAGTATTTT.

The chain has TRBV25-1 and TRBJ1-3; D unresolved. Germline CDR1 is MGHDK and CDR2 is SYGVNS. Trimming shortened V by 8 bases and J by 8 bases, and 10 bases separated the two germline ends. The CDR3 length is 11 residues. The CDR3 protein is CASRTGDTIYF. The CDR3 nucleotides read TGTGCCAGCCGTACGGGTGACACCATATATTTT.

The chain recombines TRBV5-1 with TRBJ2-5; 9 nucleotides match TRBD1. V lost 0 bases and J lost 0; bases outside the gene matches: 0. CDR1 is SGHRS and CDR2 is YFSETQ in the germline V gene. There are 15 residues in the CDR3. The CDR3 region has the DNA TGCGCCAGCAGCTTGGGGGACAGGGACCAAGAGACCCAGTACTTC. This gives the protein CASSLGDRDQETQYF.

The V gene is TRBV9, the J gene TRBJ2-6, with D perhaps matching TRBD2 (5 bases). This CDR3 contains 16 residues. Trimming shortened V by 0 bases and J by 3 bases, and 10 bases separated the two germline ends. Germline values: CDR1 SGDLS, CDR2 YYNGEE. The CDR3 DNA is TGTGCCAGCAGCGTAGCGGGGTCTGGTGGGGCCAACGTCCTGACTTTC. Translating gives CASSVAGSGGANVLTF.

The chain joins TRBV5-6 to TRBJ2-1, with TRBD2 matching over 7 bases. The germline gives CDR1 SGHDT, CDR2 YYEEEE. This CDR3 contains 17 residues. The J segment lost 8 bases and the V segment lost 0 bases, leaving 14 bases of the junction unmatched. The CDR3 nucleotides read TGTGCCAGCAGCTTGGTGGGCGGGGGTCGGATATATGATGAGCAGTTCTTC. Residues: CASSLVGGGRIYDEQFF. Based on the CDR3 plus reference TRBV5-6 and TRBJ2-1, the full variable domain is DAGVTQSPTHLIKTRGQQVTLRCSPKSGHDTVSWYQQALGQGPQFIFQYYEEEERQRGNFPDRFSGHQFPNYSSELNVNALLLGDSALYLCASSLVGGGRIYDEQFFGPGTRLTVL.

The J gene is TRBJ1-4, the V gene TRBV6-6, with D tentatively TRBD1 (6 bases). The germline CDR1 and CDR2 sequences are MNHNY and SVGAGI (reference sequence). Trimming left V 5 bases short and J 8 bases short, with 12 bases between. The CDR3 covers 13 residues. CDR3 amino acids: CASSGETGEKLFF. CDR3 coding DNA: TGTGCCAGCAGTGGGGAAACAGGGGAAAAACTGTTTTTT.

V gene TRBV19 combines with J gene TRBJ2-1; TRBD2 aligns across 15 bases. CDR3 length: 17 amino acids. Germline V CDR1 and CDR2: LNHDA, SQIVND (reference sequence). Unmatched junction bases numbered 7, after V lost 4 bases and J lost 6 bases. In DNA form, the CDR3 reads TGTGCCAGTAGTAGGACTAGCGGGGGGGCAACGGGCAATGAGCAGTTCTTC. It translates to CASSRTSGGATGNEQFF.

V is TRBV18 and J is TRBJ1-1; the match to TRBD1 covers 7 bases. V trimming: 3 bases; J trimming: 3 bases; junction bases outside the gene matches: 4. CDR1 KGHSH and CDR2 LQKENI come from the germline V gene. The CDR3 is 14 residues long. CDR3 loop: CASSPYRGDTEAFF. The CDR3 nucleotides read TGTGCCAGCTCACCGTACAGGGGCGACACTGAAGCTTTCTTT. Drawing the rest from reference TRBV18 and TRBJ1-1, the complete variable domain is NAGVMQNPRHLVRRRGQEARLRCSPMKGHSHVYWYRQLPEEGLKFMVYLQKENIIDESGMPKERFSAEFPKEGPSILRIQQVVRGDSAAYFCASSPYRGDTEAFFGQGTRLTVV.

CDR3 sequence reads: CASSAQSGANEKLFF. The CDR3 DNA follows: TGTGCCAGCAGCGCTCAAAGCGGGGCTAATGAAAAACTGTTTTTT. This sequence joins TRBV7-8 and TRBJ1-4; no definite D call. Germline V gene sequence: CDR1 SGHVS, CDR2 FQNEAQ. This CDR3 is built from 15 residues. V lost 5 bases and J lost 3, with 13 bases in between.